The rows below give T cell receptor beta chains drawn from one sample of a study of human T cells and chemical hapten exposure. TCRdb re-called the RACE reads with MiXCR, one entry per CDR3 protein. Seen here are about 200,000 distinct CDR3 sequences, around 23% observed once, and the top ten hold 2% to 2.5%. This specimen consisted of whole blood, obtained in connection with sensitization to the hapten diphenylcyclopropenone (DPC). These receptors were taken from a woman aged 40 to 50 with alopecia areata. Some clones in this sample may be carry-over from other donors' samples. Both conserved end residues are part of each CDR3. The order of the fields is D gene, J gene, CDR3 length, clone size, V gene, CDR3 DNA, CDR3 protein. D genes are given only for firm matches. Clone size, where shown, is once, few, many, or a class for clones that have expanded.

TRBD2 | TRBJ2-1 | 16 | few | TRBV9 | TGTGCCAGCAGCGTAGAGGGAGCGGGAGCTCTCAATGAGCAGTTCTTC | CASSVEGAGALNEQFF
TRBD1 | TRBJ1-1 | 14 | few | TRBV10-3 | TGTGCCATCACCGCGGGACAGGGGAACACTGAAGCTTTCTTT | CAITAGQGNTEAFF
TRBD1 | TRBJ2-7 | 16 | NA | TRBV27 | TGTGCCAGCAGTTTACGGGACAGGGGATCCGCCTACGAGCAGTACTTC | CASSLRDRGSAYEQYF
NA | TRBJ1-1 | 12 | many | TRBV20-1 | TGCAGTGCTAGGGTCATGAACACTGAAGCTTTCTTT | CSARVMNTEAFF
NA | TRBJ2-3 | 15 | NA | TRBV10-3 | TGTGCCACGAAACACCCGACAGGATCGACAGATACGCAGTATTTT | CATKHPTGSTDTQYF
TRBD1 | TRBJ2-7 | 14 | NA | TRBV7-2 | TGTGCCAGCACCCCCGGGACAGGAACCTACGAGCAGTACTTC | CASTPGTGTYEQYF
NA | TRBJ1-3 | 15 | NA | TRBV6-6 | TGTGCCAGCACCATCGACGGCAGGGTGTCAAACACCATATATTTT | CASTIDGRVSNTIYF
TRBD2 | TRBJ2-1 | 18 | NA | TRBV10-3 | TGTGCCACTGTCGGGGACGCGGGAAGCGGGAGTACCTACAATGAGCAGTTCTTC | CATVGDAGSGSTYNEQFF
TRBD2 | TRBJ2-7 | 15 | NA | TRBV10-3 | TGTGCCATCAGTGAACCCGGGACTAGAGCCTACGAGCAGTACTTC | CAISEPGTRAYEQYF
NA | TRBJ1-2 | 13 | NA | TRBV5-6 | TGTGCCAGCAGCTTGCAGGGTACGGATGGCTACACCTTC | CASSLQGTDGYTF
TRBD1 | TRBJ1-2 | 14 | once | TRBV20-1 | TGCAGTGCTAGAGAGGACAGGGTAAACTATGGCTACACCTTC | CSAREDRVNYGYTF
TRBD1 | TRBJ1-1 | 16 | NA | TRBV5-6 | TGTGCCAGCAGCCCTCCGTGGGACAGCCGAAGGACTGAAGCTTTCTTT | CASSPPWDSRRTEAFF
NA | TRBJ2-1 | 15 | few | TRBV18 | TGTGCCAGCTCACCACCTCCGGGAGAGGACAATGAGCAGTTCTTC | CASSPPPGEDNEQFF
NA | TRBJ2-6 | 17 | few | TRBV10-2 | TGCGCCAGCAGTGAATATGGGACGGGCTCTGGGGCCAACGTCCTGACTTTC | CASSEYGTGSGANVLTF
NA | TRBJ2-1 | 15 | many | TRBV28 | TGTGCCAGCAGTTTATCTGCGGGTGGTCGCAATGAGCAGTTCTTC | CASSLSAGGRNEQFF
NA | TRBJ2-3 | 12 | NA | TRBV4-1 | TGCGCCAGCAGCGTATTGGGAGATACGCAGTATTTT | CASSVLGDTQYF
TRBD2 | TRBJ2-1 | 13 | NA | TRBV7-9 | TGTGCCAGCAGCCTTGACTGGGGGGGTGAGCAGTTCTTC | CASSLDWGGEQFF
TRBD2 | TRBJ2-1 | 18 | few | TRBV20-1 | TGCAGTGCTAGAGGCGACCTAGCGGTCTTCAGCTCCTACAATGAGCAGTTCTTC | CSARGDLAVFSSYNEQFF
NA | TRBJ2-3 | 14 | NA | TRBV5-5 | TGTGCCAGCAGCGTGGATCGGGACTCAGATACGCAGTATTTT | CASSVDRDSDTQYF
NA | TRBJ2-6 | 15 | few | TRBV7-2 | TGTGCCAGCAGGGGGGTCGGGACTGGGGCCAACGTCCTGACTTTC | CASRGVGTGANVLTF
NA | TRBJ2-7 | 14 | few | TRBV27 | TGTGCCAGCAGTTTAAAGGACGGGTCCTACGAGCAGTACTTC | CASSLKDGSYEQYF
TRBD1 | TRBJ2-5 | 14 | NA | TRBV27 | TGTGCCAGCAGTTTCGACAGGGCCCAAGAGACCCAGTACTTC | CASSFDRAQETQYF
NA | TRBJ2-1 | 15 | few | TRBV5-1 | TGCGCCAGCAGCTTCGGACGAGGGCCCTACAATGAGCAGTTCTTC | CASSFGRGPYNEQFF
NA | TRBJ2-3 | 16 | few | TRBV15 | TGTGCCACCAGCAGAGATCGACAGGCCGTGGGGGATACGCAGTATTTT | CATSRDRQAVGDTQYF
NA | TRBJ1-6 | 13 | NA | TRBV29-1 | TGCAGCGGCCAACGGGACTATAATTCACCCCTCCACTTT | CSGQRDYNSPLHF
NA | TRBJ2-5 | 13 | few | TRBV27 | TGTGCCAGCAGTTTCTACCCAGCTGAGACCCAGTACTTC | CASSFYPAETQYF
TRBD1 | TRBJ2-1 | 13 | few | TRBV29-1 | TGCAGCGTGACCGGGACAGTCTACAATGAGCAGTTCTTC | CSVTGTVYNEQFF
NA | TRBJ2-1 | 13 | NA | TRBV29-1 | TGCAGCGTTGAAGATCTTGCGGGACGGGAGCAGTTCTTC | CSVEDLAGREQFF
NA | TRBJ2-7 | 16 | NA | TRBV7-2 | TGTGCCAGCAGCTTAGCTAGCCCGGCGGCGGCCTACGAGCAGTACTTC | CASSLASPAAAYEQYF
NA | TRBJ2-7 | 13 | few | TRBV20-1 | TGCAGTGCTATCCGACAGGCTACCTACGAGCAGTACTTC | CSAIRQATYEQYF